A selection of T cell receptor beta chains follows, all from one sample in a study of blood T cell repertoires in COVID-19. Sequencing used immunoSEQ multiplex PCR; TCRdb keeps in-frame clones, though not all of them. The repertoire holds over 150,000 clones, with 91% as singletons. Sequenced sample: peripheral blood. The receptors were gathered from a middle-aged man with acute or convalescent COVID-19. The CDR3 runs from the conserved cysteine through the conserved F or W. A D gene is named only where the DNA matches it firmly. For some rows the clone size is stated as once, few or many, or as a class when expanded; others skip it.

J,V,size,D,CDR3,DNA
TRBJ1-1,TRBV24-1,NA,NA,CATSSRGTEAFF,TGTGCCACCAGTAGCCGGGGCACTGAAGCTTTCTTT
TRBJ2-7,TRBV21-1,NA,NA,CASSRKSGTGNSYEQYF,TGTGCCAGCAGCCGAAAATCCGGGACTGGAAACTCCTACGAGCAGTACTTC
TRBJ2-1,TRBV7-2,NA,TRBD2,CASSIRGTSGIGSYNEQFF,TGTGCCAGCAGCATAAGGGGGACTAGCGGGATCGGCTCCTACAATGAGCAGTTCTTC
TRBJ2-2,TRBV7-9,once,TRBD1,CASSPLRGQSLTGELFF,TGTGCCAGCAGCCCGCTTAGGGGACAGAGCCTCACCGGGGAGCTGTTTTTT
TRBJ1-1,TRBV19,NA,NA,CASTRQLNTEAFF,TGTGCCAGTACACGACAGCTTAACACTGAAGCTTTCTTT
TRBJ2-5,TRBV19,once,TRBD2,CASSIGTAGVRETQYF,TGTGCCAGTAGTATTGGTACAGCGGGAGTTAGGGAGACCCAGTACTTC
TRBJ2-3,TRBV3-1/TRBV3-2,NA,TRBD2,CASSQDRTSGADTQYF,TGTGCCAGCAGCCAAGATAGGACTAGCGGGGCGGATACGCAGTATTTT
TRBJ2-5,TRBV3-1/TRBV3-2,NA,TRBD2,CASSQRSSGRPQETQYF,TGTGCCAGCAGCCAGAGGTCTAGCGGGAGGCCGCAAGAGACCCAGTACTTC
TRBJ2-7,TRBV28,NA,NA,CASSFHSSAPTYEQYF,TGTGCCAGCAGTTTCCATTCTAGCGCGCCTACCTACGAGCAGTACTTC
TRBJ2-2,TRBV19,NA,NA,CATLRGPRASELFF,TGTGCCACCCTAAGGGGCCCCAGGGCTTCCGAGCTGTTTTTT
TRBJ2-3,TRBV5-1,NA,TRBD2,CASSGLAGDGSTDTQYF,TGCGCCAGCAGCGGACTAGCGGGGGACGGAAGCACAGATACGCAGTATTTT
TRBJ2-3,TRBV7-7,NA,TRBD2,CASSPGLAPTDTQYF,TGTGCCAGCAGCCCAGGACTAGCGCCAACAGATACGCAGTATTTT
TRBJ1-2,TRBV28,NA,TRBD1,CASSPPGTGLINYGYTF,TGTGCCAGCAGTCCCCCCGGGACAGGGCTCATCAACTATGGCTACACCTTC
TRBJ2-7,TRBV19,NA,NA,CASSIGTPTYEQYF,TGTGCCAGTAGTATAGGTACTCCAACCTACGAGCAGTACTTC
TRBJ2-1,TRBV3-1/TRBV3-2,once,NA,CASSQDVVAYNEQFF,TGTGCCAGCAGCCAAGATGTGGTAGCGTACAATGAGCAGTTCTTC
TRBJ2-2,TRBV4-1,NA,TRBD1,CASSQEQGAGGELFF,TGCGCCAGCAGCCAAGAACAGGGGGCTGGCGGGGAGCTGTTTTTT
TRBJ1-5,TRBV19,NA,TRBD1,CASSITGESQPQHF,TGTGCCAGTAGTATAACAGGGGAAAGTCAGCCCCAGCATTTT
TRBJ2-1,TRBV3-1/TRBV3-2,once,NA,CASRPGTYDNEQFF,TGTGCCAGCAGACCCGGGACATACGACAATGAGCAGTTCTTC
TRBJ2-1,TRBV19,NA,TRBD2,CASSPMALAGGVF,TGTGCCAGTAGTCCTATGGCACTAGCGGGAGGGGTCTTC
TRBJ2-2,TRBV6-5,NA,NA,CASIDRGNTGELFF,TGTGCCAGCATCGATCGGGGGAACACCGGGGAGCTGTTTTTT
TRBJ2-7,TRBV18,NA,NA,CASSPPARGTGEQYF,TGTGCCAGCTCACCACCGGCACGCGGGACCGGAGAGCAGTACTTC
TRBJ2-7,TRBV5-5,once,TRBD2,CASSFGLAGVYEQYF,TGTGCCAGCAGCTTCGGACTAGCGGGAGTATACGAGCAGTACTTC
TRBJ1-4,TRBV10-3,NA,NA,CAIRGATNEKLFF,TGTGCCATCCGGGGAGCAACTAATGAAAAACTGTTTTTT
TRBJ2-7,TRBV27,NA,TRBD2,CASTLRFGTSAYEQYF,TGTGCCAGCACCTTAAGATTCGGGACTAGCGCCTACGAGCAGTACTTC
TRBJ1-2,TRBV7-2,NA,TRBD1,CASSLQEGQGGGGYTF,TGTGCCAGCAGCCTCCAGGAGGGGCAGGGGGGAGGTGGCTACACCTTC
TRBJ2-7,TRBV27,NA,TRBD2,CASSTTQRGFSYEQYF,TGTGCCAGCAGTACTACGCAGCGGGGGTTCTCCTACGAGCAGTACTTC
TRBJ2-1,TRBV3-1/TRBV3-2,NA,TRBD2,CASSQDPSGGLYNEQFF,TGTGCCAGCAGCCAAGACCCTAGCGGGGGACTCTACAATGAGCAGTTCTTC